A selection of T cell receptor beta chains follows, all from one sample in a study of vaccination effects on CD4 cells after COVID-19. Which antigens these TCRs recognize remains unknown. Here immunoSEQ multiplex PCR was the method, and the copy in TCRdb shows in-frame clones only, minus some. In the table there are more than 60,000 clones, 74% of which are singletons. The sequencing here drew on CD4+ T cells from PBMCs cultured with HCoV-229E spike peptides, taken after COVID-19 vaccination. The source is a human donor who received a COVID-19 vaccine. CDR3s include the opening cysteine and the closing phenylalanine or tryptophan. A D gene is named only where the DNA matches it firmly. The listing skips clone size in some rows; elsewhere it reads once, few, many or a size class.

J gene: TRBJ2-3; D gene: TRBD2; V gene: TRBV10-1; clone size: NA; CDR3 DNA: TGCGCCAGCAGCTTCGGACTAGCCGCAGATACGCAGTATTTT; CDR3 protein: CASSFGLAADTQYF
J gene: TRBJ2-5; D gene: NA; V gene: TRBV30; clone size: NA; CDR3 DNA: TGTGCCTGGAGTAACTCCGCAAAGACCCAGTACTTC; CDR3 protein: CAWSNSAKTQYF
J gene: TRBJ2-1; D gene: TRBD2; V gene: TRBV24-1; clone size: NA; CDR3 DNA: TGTGCCACCAGTGTTTCGGGACTAGCGGGGGGGGCGTCCTACAATGAGCAGTTCTTC; CDR3 protein: CATSVSGLAGGASYNEQFF
J gene: TRBJ2-3; D gene: TRBD1; V gene: TRBV7-3; clone size: NA; CDR3 DNA: TGTGCCAGCAGCGACGGGACAGCCGATACGCAGTATTTT; CDR3 protein: CASSDGTADTQYF
J gene: TRBJ2-3; D gene: TRBD1; V gene: TRBV18; clone size: NA; CDR3 DNA: TGTGCCAGCTCACCAACAGGGGAGCAGGCGCAGTATTTT; CDR3 protein: CASSPTGEQAQYF
J gene: TRBJ2-2; D gene: TRBD1; V gene: TRBV24-1; clone size: NA; CDR3 DNA: TGTGCCACCAGTGAGCGGGACAGGGGACACACCGGGGAGCTGTTTTTT; CDR3 protein: CATSERDRGHTGELFF
J gene: TRBJ2-5; D gene: NA; V gene: TRBV15; clone size: NA; CDR3 DNA: TGTGCCACCAGCTCGCAGATCACAGGGACCCCCCGAGGACAAGAGACCCAGTACTTC; CDR3 protein: CATSSQITGTPRGQETQYF
J gene: TRBJ2-5; D gene: NA; V gene: TRBV15; clone size: NA; CDR3 DNA: TGTGCCACCAGCAGAGACACAGTCCAAGAGACCCAGTACTTC; CDR3 protein: CATSRDTVQETQYF
J gene: TRBJ2-3; D gene: NA; V gene: TRBV6-5; clone size: once; CDR3 DNA: TGTGCCAGCAGGGCGCGATCTCTGGATACGCAGTATTTT; CDR3 protein: CASRARSLDTQYF
J gene: TRBJ2-5; D gene: TRBD1; V gene: TRBV19; clone size: NA; CDR3 DNA: TGTGCCAGTAAGACAGGGTCCCAAGAGACCCAGTACTTC; CDR3 protein: CASKTGSQETQYF
J gene: TRBJ1-4; D gene: TRBD1; V gene: TRBV9; clone size: NA; CDR3 DNA: TGTGCCAGCAGCGTACTATCAGGACAGGGGAATGAAAAACTGTTTTTT; CDR3 protein: CASSVLSGQGNEKLFF
J gene: TRBJ1-3; D gene: NA; V gene: TRBV7-9; clone size: NA; CDR3 DNA: TGTGCCAGCAGCTTTACAGGTCCTTCCTCTGGAAACACCATATATTTT; CDR3 protein: CASSFTGPSSGNTIYF
J gene: TRBJ2-2; D gene: NA; V gene: TRBV10-3; clone size: few; CDR3 DNA: TGTGCCATCAGTGAGTCGATGGGGAACACCGGGGAGCTGTTTTTT; CDR3 protein: CAISESMGNTGELFF
J gene: TRBJ2-5; D gene: TRBD1; V gene: TRBV7-3; clone size: NA; CDR3 DNA: TGTGCCAGCAGCCCGACAGGGGAAGAGACCCAGTACTTC; CDR3 protein: CASSPTGEETQYF
J gene: TRBJ2-5; D gene: NA; V gene: TRBV6-6; clone size: NA; CDR3 DNA: TGTGCCAGCAGAACGGCCAGGGGCGCAGAGACCCAGTACTTC; CDR3 protein: CASRTARGAETQYF
J gene: TRBJ2-2; D gene: NA; V gene: TRBV3-1/TRBV3-2; clone size: NA; CDR3 DNA: TGTGCCAGCAGCCAAGTAGTCACCGGGGAGCTGTTTTTT; CDR3 protein: CASSQVVTGELFF
J gene: TRBJ1-2; D gene: TRBD1; V gene: TRBV19; clone size: NA; CDR3 DNA: TGTGCCAGTACCTCTGGGACAGGGGGCTCCTATGGCTACACCTTC; CDR3 protein: CASTSGTGGSYGYTF
J gene: TRBJ2-2; D gene: NA; V gene: TRBV5-1; clone size: NA; CDR3 DNA: TGCGCCAGCAGCTTGGGTCCTCTCACCGGGGAGCTGTTTTTT; CDR3 protein: CASSLGPLTGELFF
J gene: TRBJ1-6; D gene: NA; V gene: TRBV2; clone size: NA; CDR3 DNA: TGTGCCAGCAGACCAACAGGGAGTGTTAGTTCACCCCTCCACTTT; CDR3 protein: CASRPTGSVSSPLHF
J gene: TRBJ2-2; D gene: NA; V gene: TRBV14; clone size: NA; CDR3 DNA: TGTGCCAGCAGCCAAGCGGGCTTGACCGGGGAGCTGTTTTTT; CDR3 protein: CASSQAGLTGELFF
J gene: TRBJ1-6; D gene: TRBD1; V gene: TRBV6-5; clone size: NA; CDR3 DNA: TGTGCCAGCAGTTCGGACAGGGGGTCACCCCTCCACTTT; CDR3 protein: CASSSDRGSPLHF
J gene: TRBJ2-3; D gene: NA; V gene: TRBV4-3; clone size: NA; CDR3 DNA: TGCGCCAGCAGCCCTAGGGGGGCAGGTCTTAGGGATACGCAGTATTTT; CDR3 protein: CASSPRGAGLRDTQYF
J gene: TRBJ1-1; D gene: NA; V gene: TRBV5-1; clone size: NA; CDR3 DNA: TGCGCCAGCAGCCCGGTCTCGGCGCAGGACGGTCTAGCTTTCTTT; CDR3 protein: CASSPVSAQDGLAFF
J gene: TRBJ1-2; D gene: NA; V gene: TRBV2; clone size: once; CDR3 DNA: TGTGCCAGCAGTCCCGACACCAACTATGGCTACACCTTC; CDR3 protein: CASSPDTNYGYTF
J gene: TRBJ2-3; D gene: TRBD1; V gene: TRBV5-1; clone size: NA; CDR3 DNA: TGCGCCAGCAGCCCATATGACAGGGGGTGGACAGATACGCAGTATTTT; CDR3 protein: CASSPYDRGWTDTQYF
J gene: TRBJ1-2; D gene: NA; V gene: TRBV6-5; clone size: NA; CDR3 DNA: TGTGCCAGCAGTCGGGGGACTGGCTACACCTTC; CDR3 protein: CASSRGTGYTF
J gene: TRBJ1-1; D gene: NA; V gene: TRBV28; clone size: NA; CDR3 DNA: TGTGCCAGCAGTTATAGGAACACTGAAGCTTTCTTT; CDR3 protein: CASSYRNTEAFF
J gene: TRBJ1-2; D gene: NA; V gene: TRBV28; clone size: NA; CDR3 DNA: TGTGCCAGCAGTTTAGGCGGGGAATCGTATGGCTACACCTTC; CDR3 protein: CASSLGGESYGYTF
J gene: TRBJ1-5; D gene: NA; V gene: TRBV3-1/TRBV3-2; clone size: NA; CDR3 DNA: TGTGCCAGCAGCCATCAGGGTGTAGGCCAGCCCCAGCATTTT; CDR3 protein: CASSHQGVGQPQHF
J gene: TRBJ1-5; D gene: TRBD1; V gene: TRBV7-2; clone size: NA; CDR3 DNA: TGTGCCAGCAGACGGGACAGCAATAGCAATCAGCCCCAGCATTTT; CDR3 protein: CASRRDSNSNQPQHF
J gene: TRBJ2-1; D gene: NA; V gene: TRBV6-5; clone size: few; CDR3 DNA: TGTGCCAGCAGTTACTCAGCGGGACAGGTTAACAATGAGCAGTTCTTC; CDR3 protein: CASSYSAGQVNNEQFF
J gene: TRBJ2-1; D gene: NA; V gene: TRBV7-3; clone size: NA; CDR3 DNA: TGTGCCAGCAGTCCGGACGGGGGGCGCGGACGGAATGAGCAGTTCTTC; CDR3 protein: CASSPDGGRGRNEQFF
J gene: TRBJ2-1; D gene: NA; V gene: TRBV10-3; clone size: NA; CDR3 DNA: TGTGCCATCAGTGAGTCGACCCGGAGAGACAATGAGCAGTTCTTC; CDR3 protein: CAISESTRRDNEQFF
J gene: TRBJ1-1; D gene: NA; V gene: TRBV18; clone size: NA; CDR3 DNA: TGTGCCAGCTCACCCCTTCAACGGACGAACACTGAAGCTTTCTTT; CDR3 protein: CASSPLQRTNTEAFF
J gene: TRBJ1-2; D gene: NA; V gene: TRBV7-2; clone size: NA; CDR3 DNA: TGTGCCAGCAGCTTACGTAGACAGACCTATGGCTACACCTTC; CDR3 protein: CASSLRRQTYGYTF
J gene: TRBJ2-2; D gene: NA; V gene: TRBV5-1; clone size: few; CDR3 DNA: TGCGCCAGCAATCCGGGACCAAACACCGGGGAGCTGTTTTTT; CDR3 protein: CASNPGPNTGELFF